These 16 T cell receptor beta chains came from one sample sequenced in a study of monozygotic twins with inflammatory bowel disease. Reprocessing the 5' RACE reads, TCRdb reports a single entry for every CDR3 protein and omits DNA. The ten top clones account for approximately 2.4%, within a sample of approximately 400,000 distinct CDR3 sequences. The specimen was blood. Receptors were obtained from a human donor with ulcerative colitis or Crohn's disease, or a healthy co-twin of an affected twin (not recorded which).

The V and J genes are TRBV28 and TRBJ2-3; the TCRdb D gene call, TRBD2, has no DNA to confirm it. The CDR3 loop spans 15 amino acids. CDR1 is MDHEN, CDR2 SYDVKM, per germline. Here the CDR3 reads CASSGTSGATDTQYF.

This chain joins TRBV4-2 and TRBJ1-4. This CDR3 is 15 amino acids long. CDR1 and CDR2 (germline): LGHNA, YNFKEQ. CDR3 in amino acids: CASSPRRSTNEKLFF.

The CDR3 protein is CSARDLAGGLYSNQPQHF. V is TRBV20-1 and J is TRBJ1-5; TCRdb indicates TRBD1, and absent DNA this call remains unverified. Per germline, CDR1 DFQATT and CDR2 SNEGSKA (reference sequence). The CDR3 has 18 residues.

V and J are TRBV5-1 and TRBJ1-5. Germline V gene lookup returns CDR1 SGHRS and CDR2 YFSETQ. This CDR3 contains 15 residues. The chain's CDR3 is CASSLIGGGNQPQHF.

This chain connects TRBV5-1 to TRBJ2-7; TCRdb names TRBD1, which stays unverified in the absence of DNA. The CDR3 is 14 residues long. CDR1 is SGHRS and CDR2 is YFSETQ in the germline V gene. CDR3: CASSLTGGKYEQYF.

The rearrangement uses TRBV9 and TRBJ1-5. Germline values: CDR1 SGDLS, CDR2 YYNGEE. This CDR3 contains 19 residues. The CDR3 protein is CASTPRGAAGRNTNQPQHF.

This chain joins TRBV5-4 and TRBJ2-2; with no DNA, the TCRdb D assignment of TRBD1 cannot be verified. CDR3 length equals 16 residues. CDR1 and CDR2 (germline): SGHNT, YYREEE (reference sequence). This CDR3 reads CASSLGIQAGTGELFF. The complete variable domain, with remaining parts taken from reference TRBV5-4 and TRBJ2-2, reads ETGVTQSPTHLIKTRGQQVTLRCSSQSGHNTVSWYQQALGQGPQFIFQYYREEENGRGNFPPRFSGLQFPNYSSELNVNALELDDSALYLCASSLGIQAGTGELFFGEGSRLTVL.

This chain links TRBV5-1 with TRBJ2-7; the D call from TCRdb, TRBD1, cannot be confirmed without DNA. The germline gives CDR1 SGHRS, CDR2 YFSETQ. This CDR3 is 14 amino acids long. The chain's CDR3 is CASSPGRNTYEQYF.

The chain combines TRBV5-1 with TRBJ2-1. The CDR3 length is 12 residues. Germline CDR1 reads SGHRS; CDR2 reads YFSETQ. This chain's CDR3 is CASQLGVNEQFF.

This chain uses TRBV27 with TRBJ2-7; the TCRdb call, TRBD1, lacks DNA for checking. The CDR3 is made up of 14 amino acids. From germline, CDR1 is MNHEY and CDR2 SMNVEV (reference sequence). The CDR3 here is CASSFQGATYEQYF.

The rearrangement joins TRBV7-3 to TRBJ2-2; TCRdb's D call of TRBD1 is untestable without DNA. The CDR3 length is 14 residues. CDR1 and CDR2 (germline): SGHTA, FQGTGA. CDR3 loop: CASSSQVNTGELFF.

V gene TRBV5-1 combines with J gene TRBJ2-5; as DNA is missing, the TRBD2 call by TCRdb cannot be tested. From germline, CDR1 is SGHRS and CDR2 YFSETQ. The CDR3 runs 17 residues. The CDR3 sequence: CASSLSTSGGIQETQYF.

This chain connects TRBV29-1 to TRBJ1-3; with no DNA, the TCRdb D assignment of TRBD1 cannot be verified. Germline assignment: CDR1 SQVTM and CDR2 ANQGSEA. This CDR3 is 13 amino acids long. This CDR3 reads CSVLQGPGDTIYF.

The CDR3 spells CASSLVDRAETQYF. The chain couples TRBV7-9 to TRBJ2-5; TCRdb calls TRBD1, which cannot be checked without DNA. CDR1 and CDR2 from the germline V gene are SEHNR and FQNEAQ (reference sequence). This CDR3 is built from 14 residues.

The chain has TRBV5-1 and TRBJ2-3; without DNA, the TCRdb call of TRBD1 cannot be checked. From germline, CDR1 is SGHRS and CDR2 YFSETQ. This CDR3 region has 15 residues. The CDR3 here is CASSLSGGPTDTQYF.

The rearrangement links TRBV7-3 to TRBJ2-1; TCRdb outputs TRBD2, but without DNA this stays unchecked. The CDR3 is 15 amino acids. Germline CDR1 and CDR2: SGHTA and FQGTGA. CDR3 sequence reads: CASSPAASSYNEQFF.